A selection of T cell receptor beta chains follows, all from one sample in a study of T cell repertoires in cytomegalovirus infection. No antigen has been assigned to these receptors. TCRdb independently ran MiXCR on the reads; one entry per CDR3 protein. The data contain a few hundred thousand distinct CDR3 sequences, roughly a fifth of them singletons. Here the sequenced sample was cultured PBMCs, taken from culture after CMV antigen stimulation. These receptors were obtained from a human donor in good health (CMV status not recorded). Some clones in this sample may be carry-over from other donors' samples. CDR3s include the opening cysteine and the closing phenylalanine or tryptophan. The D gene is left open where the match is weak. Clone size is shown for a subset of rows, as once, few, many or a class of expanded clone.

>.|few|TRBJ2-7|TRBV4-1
CASSQGSMGYEQYF
TGCGCCAGCAGCCAAGGGTCGATGGGCTACGAGCAGTACTTC
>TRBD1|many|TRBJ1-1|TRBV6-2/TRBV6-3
CASRTQTGIAFF
TGTGCCAGCAGAACACAGACAGGGATTGCTTTCTTT
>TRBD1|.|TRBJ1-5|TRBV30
CAWSPSVGTGGNQPQHF
TGTGCCTGGAGTCCTTCAGTAGGGACAGGGGGCAATCAGCCCCAGCATTTT
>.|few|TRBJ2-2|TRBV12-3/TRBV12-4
CASSLLGGPYTGELFF
TGTGCCAGCAGTTTGCTAGGGGGGCCCTACACCGGGGAGCTGTTTTTT
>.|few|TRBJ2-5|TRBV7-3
CASSLNARETQYF
TGTGCCAGCAGCTTAAACGCTAGGGAGACCCAGTACTTC
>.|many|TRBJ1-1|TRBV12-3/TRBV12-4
CASDFPPSEAFF
TGTGCCAGCGATTTCCCTCCGTCCGAGGCTTTCTTT
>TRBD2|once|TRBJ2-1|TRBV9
CASSARDYGGNEQFF
TGTGCCAGCAGCGCCCGGGACTATGGGGGTAATGAGCAGTTCTTC
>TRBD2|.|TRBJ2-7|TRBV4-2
CASRGQAGGSYEQYF
TGTGCCAGCAGGGGGCAGGCGGGAGGGAGCTACGAGCAGTACTTC
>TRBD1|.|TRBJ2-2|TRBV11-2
CASPQGATYTGELFF
TGTGCCAGCCCTCAGGGGGCAACCTACACCGGGGAGCTGTTTTTT
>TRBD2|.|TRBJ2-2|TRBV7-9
CASSWKLAGERTGELFF
TGTGCCAGCAGCTGGAAATTAGCGGGAGAACGCACCGGGGAGCTGTTTTTT
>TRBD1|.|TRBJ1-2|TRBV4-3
CASSQDRGWGGYTF
TGCGCCAGCAGCCAGGACAGGGGGTGGGGTGGCTACACCTTC
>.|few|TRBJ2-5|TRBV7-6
CASSFRGVKEQETQYF
TGTGCCAGCAGCTTCAGAGGGGTTAAGGAGCAAGAGACCCAGTACTTC
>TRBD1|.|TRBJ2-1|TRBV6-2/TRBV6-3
CASSYSTGGNEQFF
TGTGCCAGCAGTTACTCGACAGGGGGCAATGAGCAGTTCTTC
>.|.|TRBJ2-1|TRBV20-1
CSARVSQVSSYNEQFF
TGCAGTGCTAGAGTTTCACAGGTCAGCTCCTACAATGAGCAGTTCTTC
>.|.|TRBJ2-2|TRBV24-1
CATSDPDTGELFF
TGTGCCACCAGTGACCCGGACACCGGGGAGCTGTTTTTT
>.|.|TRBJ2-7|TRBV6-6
CASSYVPGYEQYF
TGTGCCAGCAGTTACGTCCCCGGTTACGAGCAGTACTTC
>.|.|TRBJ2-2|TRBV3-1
CASSQVSSWTANTGELFF
TGTGCCAGCAGCCAAGTCTCTAGCTGGACCGCGAACACCGGGGAGCTGTTTTTT
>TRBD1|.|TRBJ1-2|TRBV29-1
CSVRGQAARSYGYTF
TGCAGCGTCCGTGGACAGGCGGCGCGTAGCTATGGCTACACCTTC
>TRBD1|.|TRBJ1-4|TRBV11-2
CASSPRDRINEKLFF
TGTGCCAGCAGCCCCCGGGACAGGATTAATGAAAAACTGTTTTTT
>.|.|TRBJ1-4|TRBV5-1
CASSSGLTATNEKLFF
TGCGCCAGCAGCAGTGGATTAACGGCAACTAATGAAAAACTGTTTTTT
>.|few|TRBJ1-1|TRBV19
CASSMSRVFSSEAFF
TGTGCCAGTAGTATGTCTCGAGTATTCAGCTCTGAAGCTTTCTTT
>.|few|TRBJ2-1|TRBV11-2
CASSLPLGAGTVVNDEQFF
TGTGCCAGCAGCTTACCTCTCGGGGCGGGAACTGTGGTGAACGATGAGCAGTTCTTC
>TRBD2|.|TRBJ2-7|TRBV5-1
CASSFFGTTATLTYEQYF
TGCGCCAGCAGCTTTTTCGGGACTACCGCCACTCTAACCTACGAGCAGTACTTC
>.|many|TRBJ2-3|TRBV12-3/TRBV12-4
CASNLYGGTQYF
TGTGCCAGCAACCTTTACGGGGGTACGCAGTATTTT
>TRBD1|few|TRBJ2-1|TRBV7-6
CASSLVGQGAGEQFF
TGTGCCAGCAGCTTAGTGGGACAGGGGGCAGGGGAGCAGTTCTTC
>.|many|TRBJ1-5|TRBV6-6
CASTRTVNQPQHF
TGTGCCAGCACCCGGACAGTTAATCAGCCCCAGCATTTT
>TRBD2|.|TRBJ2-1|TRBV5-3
CASSWTSGRVATNEQFF
TGTGCCAGCAGTTGGACTAGCGGGAGAGTGGCGACCAATGAGCAGTTCTTC
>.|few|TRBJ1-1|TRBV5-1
CASSFGGHKTFF
TGCGCCAGCAGCTTCGGGGGGCACAAAACTTTCTTT
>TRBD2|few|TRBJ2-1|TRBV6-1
CASRPPSGSYNEQFF
TGTGCCAGCAGACCACCTAGCGGGAGTTACAATGAGCAGTTCTTC
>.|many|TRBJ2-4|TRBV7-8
CASSPQTWGDSSLDKNIQYF
TGTGCCAGCAGCCCACAGACCTGGGGAGACTCCTCCCTTGACAAAAACATTCAGTACTTC
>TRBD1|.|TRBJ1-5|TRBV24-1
CATSDTGQGYNQPQHF
TGTGCCACCAGTGACACGGGACAGGGGTACAATCAGCCCCAGCATTTT
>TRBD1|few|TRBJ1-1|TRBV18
CASSPRNRGRVTEAFF
TGTGCCAGCTCACCACGTAACAGGGGGCGAGTCACTGAAGCTTTCTTT
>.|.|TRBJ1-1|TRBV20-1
CSASEGIPEAFF
TGCAGTGCTAGTGAGGGAATCCCTGAAGCTTTCTTT
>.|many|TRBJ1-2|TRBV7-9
CASSSLFGYTF
TGTGCCAGCAGCTCCCTTTTTGGCTACACCTTC
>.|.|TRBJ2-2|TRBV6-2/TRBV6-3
CASSLKLDTGELFF
TGTGCCAGCAGTCTTAAACTAGACACCGGGGAGCTGTTTTTT
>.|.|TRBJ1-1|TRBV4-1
CASSPEGLTNTEAFF
TGCGCCAGCAGCCCCGAAGGACTTACGAACACTGAAGCTTTCTTT